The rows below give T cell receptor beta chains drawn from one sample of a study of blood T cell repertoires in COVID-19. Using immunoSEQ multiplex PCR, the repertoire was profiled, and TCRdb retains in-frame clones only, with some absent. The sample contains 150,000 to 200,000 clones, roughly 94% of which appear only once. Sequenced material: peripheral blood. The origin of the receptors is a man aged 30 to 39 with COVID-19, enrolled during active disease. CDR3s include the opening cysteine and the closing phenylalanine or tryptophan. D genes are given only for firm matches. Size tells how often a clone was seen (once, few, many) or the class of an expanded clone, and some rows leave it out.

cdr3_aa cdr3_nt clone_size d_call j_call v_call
CAIGGGYEQYF TGTGCCATCGGGGGGGGCTACGAGCAGTACTTC once TRBD2 TRBJ2-7 TRBV6-6
CASRGHLLSGNTIYF TGTGCCAGCAGGGGACACTTGCTATCTGGAAACACCATATATTTT . . TRBJ1-3 TRBV6-5
CAIRAIPAGEQYF TGTGCCATCAGAGCCATCCCGGCGGGAGAGCAGTACTTC . . TRBJ2-7 TRBV10-3
CASSQDPGQGYGYTF TGTGCCAGCAGCCAAGACCCGGGACAGGGTTATGGCTACACCTTC . TRBD1 TRBJ1-2 TRBV4-2
CASSAPGRQHEQYF TGTGCCAGCAGCGCCCCCGGGAGACAACACGAGCAGTACTTC . . TRBJ2-7 TRBV2
CAISSAPKETQYF TGTGCCATCTCTAGCGCCCCAAAAGAGACCCAGTACTTC . . TRBJ2-5 TRBV10-3
CASSMGPDRNTEAFF TGTGCCAGTAGTATGGGCCCGGACAGGAACACTGAAGCTTTCTTT once . TRBJ1-1 TRBV19
CIQGRYEQYF TGTATTCAGGGGCGTTACGAGCAGTACTTC . . TRBJ2-7 TRBV19
CASSPAGREGSPLHF TGTGCCAGCTCACCCGCGGGAAGGGAAGGTTCACCCCTCCACTTT . . TRBJ1-6 TRBV18
CASSSPVAGAYYGYTF TGTGCCAGCAGCTCCCCCGTCGCGGGGGCATACTATGGCTACACCTTC . . TRBJ1-2 TRBV11-2
CASDKSDRLVNTEAFF TGTGCCAGTGATAAATCCGACAGATTAGTGAACACTGAAGCTTTCTTT once . TRBJ1-1 TRBV2
CASSRFGQSGNTIYF TGTGCCAGCAGCCGGTTCGGACAATCTGGAAACACCATATATTTT . . TRBJ1-3 TRBV3-1/TRBV3-2
CASSAPTGAGDTQYF TGTGCCAGCAGCGCCCCGACAGGGGCGGGCGATACGCAGTATTTT . TRBD1 TRBJ2-3 TRBV9
CASSQPGSGGADGELFF TGTGCCAGCAGCCAACCGGGAAGCGGAGGGGCTGACGGGGAGCTGTTTTTT . . TRBJ2-2 TRBV11-3
CASSFDRDDGYTF TGTGCCAGCAGCTTCGACAGGGACGACGGCTACACCTTC . TRBD1 TRBJ1-2 TRBV7-9
CASSQDRLADGYNEQFF TGCGCCAGCAGCCAAGATAGACTAGCGGACGGCTACAATGAGCAGTTCTTC . TRBD2 TRBJ2-1 TRBV4-1
CASSLGHSYEQYF TGTGCCAGCAGTTTGGGGCACTCCTACGAGCAGTACTTC . . TRBJ2-7 TRBV12-3/TRBV12-4
CASRERGKVAPTNGYTF TGTGCCAGCAGAGAAAGGGGCAAGGTGGCCCCAACTAATGGCTACACCTTC . . TRBJ1-2 TRBV6-1
CASSFGTGGNEQYF TGTGCCAGCAGCTTCGGGACAGGGGGCAACGAGCAGTACTTC once TRBD1 TRBJ2-7 TRBV3-1/TRBV3-2
CASSFTSGKETQYF TGCGCCAGCAGCTTTACTAGCGGGAAAGAGACCCAGTACTTC . TRBD2 TRBJ2-5 TRBV5-1
CAWANGLYGNNNSPLHF TGTGCCTGGGCAAATGGACTCTACGGTAACAATAATTCACCCCTCCACTTT . . TRBJ1-6 TRBV30
CANLKRWAGDPDNQPQHF TGCGCCAATCTCAAGAGGTGGGCAGGGGACCCAGACAATCAGCCCCAGCATTTT . . TRBJ1-5 TRBV5-1
CASRLSGEQFF TGCGCCAGCAGGTTATCCGGTGAGCAGTTCTTC once . TRBJ2-1 TRBV5-1
CASSYGGGANTGELFF TGTGCCAGCAGTTACGGCGGGGGGGCGAACACCGGGGAGCTGTTTTTT few TRBD2 TRBJ2-2 TRBV6-5
CASFSGKETQYF TGTGCCAGCTTTTCGGGGAAAGAGACCCAGTACTTC . . TRBJ2-5 TRBV11-2
CASSQDGTGGSGYTF TGTGCCAGCAGCCAAGATGGGACAGGGGGCTCTGGCTACACCTTC . TRBD1 TRBJ1-2 TRBV4-2
CASSLEAGGLYEQYF TGTGCCAGCAGCTTAGAGGCGGGGGGGCTATACGAGCAGTACTTC . TRBD2 TRBJ2-7 TRBV7-9
CAISDRGAGGSYGYTF TGTGCCATCAGTGACAGAGGGGCAGGGGGAAGCTATGGCTACACCTTC . TRBD1 TRBJ1-2 TRBV10-3
CASSPTGQGISYNEQFF TGTGCCAGCTCACCAACAGGACAGGGGATTTCCTACAATGAGCAGTTCTTC . TRBD1 TRBJ2-1 TRBV18
CASVGITGGEQPQHF TGTGCCAGCGTCGGCATTACAGGGGGCGAGCAGCCCCAGCATTTT . TRBD1 TRBJ1-5 TRBV7-6
CASTVDRALGYTF TGTGCCAGCACTGTAGACAGGGCCCTTGGCTACACCTTC . TRBD1 TRBJ1-2 TRBV6-5
CASSLRGNVYEQYF TGTGCCAGCAGTCTCAGGGGTAACGTCTACGAGCAGTACTTC . . TRBJ2-7 TRBV28
CASRKGPSGNTIYF TGTGCCAGCAGAAAGGGGCCCTCTGGAAACACCATATATTTT . . TRBJ1-3 TRBV4-2
CASSEKVLEPATNEKLFF TGTGCCAGCAGTGAAAAGGTCCTGGAGCCAGCAACTAATGAAAAACTGTTTTTT . . TRBJ1-4 TRBV6-4
CASSPPGQGAFQPQHF TGTGCCAGCTCACCACCGGGGCAGGGGGCTTTTCAGCCCCAGCATTTT . TRBD1 TRBJ1-5 TRBV18
CASSLMAGEPYEQYF TGCGCCAGCAGCTTGATGGCGGGGGAGCCCTACGAGCAGTACTTC . TRBD2 TRBJ2-7 TRBV5-1
CASSEQGGPGYTF TGTGCCAGCAGCGAACAGGGGGGTCCCGGCTACACCTTC . TRBD1 TRBJ1-2 TRBV27
CASSLISLAGSSYNEQFF TGTGCCAGCAGCTTAATCTCCCTGGCTGGGAGCTCCTACAATGAGCAGTTCTTC once . TRBJ2-1 TRBV11-2
CASSFRDRGPLYGYTF TGTGCCAGCAGCTTCCGGGACAGGGGACCTCTCTATGGCTACACCTTC . TRBD1 TRBJ1-2 TRBV5-5
CASSHLRGQPQHF TGCGCCAGCAGCCATTTAAGGGGTCAGCCCCAGCATTTT few . TRBJ1-5 TRBV4-1
CATTGTSYTGELFF TGCGCCACAACCGGGACTTCCTACACCGGGGAGCTGTTTTTT . . TRBJ2-2 TRBV5-1
CASRPRGGGDTQYF TGTGCCAGCAGGCCCAGGGGTGGGGGAGATACGCAGTATTTT once . TRBJ2-3 TRBV6-5
CASSYSLANNQPQHF TGTGCCAGCAGTTACAGTTTAGCGAACAATCAGCCCCAGCATTTT . . TRBJ1-5 TRBV6-5
CASFREIGNTIYF TGTGCCAGTTTCAGGGAAATTGGAAACACCATATATTTT . . TRBJ1-3 TRBV12-3/TRBV12-4
CASSASSGTGLGETQYF TGTGCCAGCAGTGCGAGCTCCGGGACAGGGTTGGGGGAGACCCAGTACTTC few TRBD1 TRBJ2-5 TRBV6-1
CSVATHSTSGSYNEQFF TGCAGCGTTGCGACCCATTCGACTAGCGGTTCCTACAATGAGCAGTTCTTC . TRBD2 TRBJ2-1 TRBV29-1
CASTAETQYF TGTGCCAGCACTGCGGAGACCCAGTACTTC . . TRBJ2-5 TRBV2
CASSLGGQGARDEQFF TGTGCCAGCAGCTTAGGGGGACAGGGGGCGAGGGATGAGCAGTTCTTC once TRBD1 TRBJ2-1 TRBV7-6
CASSYGQDSNQPQHF TGCGCCAGCAGCTACGGACAGGATTCAAATCAGCCCCAGCATTTT . TRBD1 TRBJ1-5 TRBV5-1